This TCR beta chain appears in the sequencing data of a study of CD8 T cells in Susac syndrome. Sequencing of TCR beta drew on CD8+ and CD4+ T cells from blood. Reverse transcription used about 0.45 to 1 ug RNA and random hexamers. The method of amplification for TCR beta CDR3 was immunoSEQ multiplex PCR, covering 54 Vbeta and 13 Jbeta. TCRdb recomputed calls from the immunoSEQ multiplex PCR reads with MiXCR, one row per CDR3 protein. Of approximately 220,000 distinct CDR3 sequences in the sample, 95% are singletons; the top ten hold 0.07% to 0.095%. CDR1 is SGHTA, CDR2 FQGNSA, per germline. There are 15 residues in the CDR3. Trimming pared 3 bases from V and 9 bases from J, leaving 20 bases between.

The sample consisted of CD4+ T cells from PBMCs. The TCR sequence derives from a human donor with multiple sclerosis. This chain uses TRBV7-2 with TRBJ2-5; D may correspond to TRBD1 or TRBD2 (6 bases each). The CDR3 is CASSFLGGDFRAQYF. The CDR3 bases are TGTGCCAGCAGCTTCCTCGGGGGCGACTTTAGGGCCCAGTACTTC.